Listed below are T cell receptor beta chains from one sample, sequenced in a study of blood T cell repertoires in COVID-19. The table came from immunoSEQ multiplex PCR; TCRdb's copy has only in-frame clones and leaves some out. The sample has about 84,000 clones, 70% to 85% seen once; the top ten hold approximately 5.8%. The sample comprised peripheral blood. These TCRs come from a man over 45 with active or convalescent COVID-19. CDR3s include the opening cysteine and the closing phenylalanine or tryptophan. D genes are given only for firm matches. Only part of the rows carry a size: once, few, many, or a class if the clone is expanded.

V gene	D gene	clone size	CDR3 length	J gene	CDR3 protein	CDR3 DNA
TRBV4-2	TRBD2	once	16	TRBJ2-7	CASSQDAGGGSYEQYF	TGTGCCAGCAGCCAAGATGCGGGGGGGGGCTCCTACGAGCAGTACTTC
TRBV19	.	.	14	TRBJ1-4	CASSSGATNEKLFF	TGTGCCAGTAGTTCAGGGGCAACTAATGAAAAACTGTTTTTT
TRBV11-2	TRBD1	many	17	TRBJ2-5	CASSLDSRDRGYKTQYF	TGTGCCAGCAGCTTAGATTCGCGGGACAGGGGGTACAAGACCCAGTACTTC
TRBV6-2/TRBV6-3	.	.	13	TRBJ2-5	CASSYGGEETQYF	TGTGCCAGCAGTTACGGAGGGGAGGAGACCCAGTACTTC
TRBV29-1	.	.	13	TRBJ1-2	CSAGDSGGYGYTF	TGCAGCGCCGGGGATTCTGGAGGCTATGGCTACACCTTC
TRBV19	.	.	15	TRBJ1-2	CASSIGLGPDYGYTF	TGTGCCAGTAGTATAGGTTTGGGGCCGGACTATGGCTACACCTTC
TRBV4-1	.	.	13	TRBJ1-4	CASRRTEGEKLFF	TGCGCCAGCCGTCGGACAGAGGGCGAAAAACTGTTTTTT
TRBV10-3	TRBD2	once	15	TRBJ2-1	CAISPAGGAANEQFF	TGTGCCATCAGCCCTGCCGGGGGGGCCGCCAATGAGCAGTTCTTC
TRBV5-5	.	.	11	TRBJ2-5	CASRAIETQYF	TGTGCCAGCAGAGCTATAGAGACCCAGTACTTC
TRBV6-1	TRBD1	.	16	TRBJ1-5	CASSDGYRGFYQPQHF	TGTGCCAGCAGTGACGGATACAGGGGTTTTTATCAGCCCCAGCATTTT
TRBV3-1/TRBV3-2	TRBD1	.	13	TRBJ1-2	CASSQVPGGGYTF	TGTGCCAGCAGCCAAGTCCCAGGGGGTGGCTACACCTTC
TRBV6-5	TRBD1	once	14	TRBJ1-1	CASGSGGLNTEAFF	TGTGCCAGCGGGTCAGGGGGCCTGAACACTGAAGCTTTCTTT
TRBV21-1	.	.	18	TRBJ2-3	CASSKRGGLAGGPDTQYF	TGTGCCAGCAGCAAACGAGGGGGACTAGCGGGGGGCCCGGATACGCAGTATTTT
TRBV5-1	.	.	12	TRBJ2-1	CASSLEGNEQFF	TGCGCCAGCAGCTTGGAGGGGAATGAGCAGTTCTTC
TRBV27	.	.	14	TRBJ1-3	CASSSVTSGNTIYF	TGTGCCAGCAGTTCAGTTACCTCTGGAAACACCATATATTTT
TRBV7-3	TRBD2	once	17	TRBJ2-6	CASSPAGGYGGANVLTF	TGTGCCAGCAGCCCGGCGGGGGGCTATGGTGGGGCCAACGTCCTGACTTTC
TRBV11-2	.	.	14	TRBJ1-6	CASSLERGNSPLHF	TGTGCCAGCAGCTTAGAACGGGGGAATTCACCCCTCCACTTT
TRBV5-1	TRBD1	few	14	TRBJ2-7	CASSPRGSSYEQYF	TGCGCCAGCAGCCCCAGGGGGAGCTCCTACGAGCAGTACTTC
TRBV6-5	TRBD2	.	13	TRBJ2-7	CASRTSGSYEQYF	TGTGCCAGCAGGACTAGCGGATCCTACGAGCAGTACTTC
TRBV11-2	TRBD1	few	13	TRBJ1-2	CASSQQGGDGYTF	TGTGCCAGCAGCCAACAGGGGGGGGATGGCTACACCTTC
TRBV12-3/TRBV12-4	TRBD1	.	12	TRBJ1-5	CASKQGAQPQHF	TGTGCCAGCAAACAGGGGGCTCAGCCCCAGCATTTT
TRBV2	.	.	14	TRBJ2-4	CASRTMGAQNIQYF	TGTGCCAGCAGAACCATGGGGGCCCAAAACATTCAGTACTTC
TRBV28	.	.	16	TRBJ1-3	CASSLWSGDSGNTIYF	TGTGCCAGCAGTTTATGGTCGGGAGACTCTGGAAACACCATATATTTT
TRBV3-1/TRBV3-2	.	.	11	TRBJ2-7	CASSQGGEQYF	TGTGCCAGCAGCCAAGGAGGCGAGCAGTACTTC
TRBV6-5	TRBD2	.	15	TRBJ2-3	CASRFGLVDTDTQYF	TGTGCCAGCAGATTCGGACTAGTCGATACAGATACGCAGTATTTT
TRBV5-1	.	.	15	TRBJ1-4	CASSLAGGGNEKLFF	TGCGCCAGCAGCTTGGCGGGGGGAGGTAATGAAAAACTGTTTTTT
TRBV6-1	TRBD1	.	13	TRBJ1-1	CASSERDRGPAFF	TGTGCCAGCAGTGAACGGGACAGGGGGCCGGCTTTCTTT
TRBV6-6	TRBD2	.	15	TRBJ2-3	CASSPIAGVTDTQYF	TGTGCCAGCAGTCCCATAGCGGGGGTCACAGATACGCAGTATTTT
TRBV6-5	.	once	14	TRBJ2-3	CASSYSRNPDTQYF	TGTGCCAGCAGTTACTCCCGTAATCCGGATACGCAGTATTTT
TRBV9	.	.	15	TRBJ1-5	CASSVEGNGNQPQHF	TGTGCCAGCAGCGTAGAGGGGAATGGCAATCAGCCCCAGCATTTT
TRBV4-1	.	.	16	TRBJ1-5	CASSQDGGLGNQPQHF	TGCGCCAGCAGCCAAGATGGGGGACTGGGCAATCAGCCCCAGCATTTT
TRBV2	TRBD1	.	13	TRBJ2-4	CASSRGPKNIQYF	TGTGCCAGCAGTAGGGGGCCCAAAAACATTCAGTACTTC
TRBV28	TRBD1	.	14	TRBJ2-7	CASRAWTGTYEQYF	TGTGCCAGCAGGGCCTGGACAGGAACCTACGAGCAGTACTTC
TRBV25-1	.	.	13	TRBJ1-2	CASSEGQGRGYTF	TGTGCCAGCAGTGAAGGTCAGGGGAGAGGCTACACCTTC
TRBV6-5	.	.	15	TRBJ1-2	CASSYSSLQGAGYTF	TGTGCCAGCAGTTACTCTTCTCTACAGGGTGCTGGCTACACCTTC
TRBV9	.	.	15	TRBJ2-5	CASSDPTSRGETQYF	TGTGCCAGCAGCGACCCGACTAGTAGGGGAGAGACCCAGTACTTC
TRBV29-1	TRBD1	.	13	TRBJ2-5	CSVEIQGQGTQYF	TGCAGCGTTGAAATACAGGGGCAAGGGACCCAGTACTTC
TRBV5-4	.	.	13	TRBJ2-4	CASSLGQGTRQYF	TGTGCCAGCAGCTTGGGGCAGGGGACGCGTCAGTACTTC
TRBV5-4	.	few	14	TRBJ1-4	CASRSEGRDEKLFF	TGTGCCAGTAGATCTGAGGGCCGGGATGAAAAACTGTTTTTT
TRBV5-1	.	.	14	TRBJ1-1	CASSSGPGGPEAFF	TGCGCCAGCAGCTCGGGACCCGGGGGGCCTGAAGCTTTCTTT
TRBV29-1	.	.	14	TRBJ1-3	CSVEDDVGRNTIYF	TGCAGCGTTGAAGATGATGTTGGGCGAAACACCATATATTTT
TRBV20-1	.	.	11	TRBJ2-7	CSAPPRDEQYF	TGCAGTGCTCCCCCCCGGGACGAGCAGTACTTC
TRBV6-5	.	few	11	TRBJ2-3	CASRDSFTQYF	TGTGCCAGCAGAGACTCCTTCACGCAGTATTTT
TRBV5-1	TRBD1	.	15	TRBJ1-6	CASSSGQGLTSPLHF	TGCGCCAGCAGCTCGGGACAGGGGTTGACTTCACCCCTCCACTTT
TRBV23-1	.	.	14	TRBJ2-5	CANDLRGREETQYF	TGCGCCAACGACCTCAGGGGCAGGGAAGAGACCCAGTACTTC
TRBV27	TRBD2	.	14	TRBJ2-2	CASSLGGGTGELFF	TGTGCCAGCAGTTTAGGGGGGGGCACCGGGGAGCTGTTTTTT
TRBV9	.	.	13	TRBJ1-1	CASSTSLDTEAFF	TGTGCCAGCAGCACAAGTCTGGACACTGAAGCTTTCTTT
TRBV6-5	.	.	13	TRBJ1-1	CASSVTGNTEAFF	TGTGCCAGCAGCGTTACAGGGAACACTGAAGCTTTCTTT
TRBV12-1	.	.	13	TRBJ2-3	CASRHHNRAPQYF	TGTGCCAGCAGACACCACAACAGGGCCCCACAGTATTTT
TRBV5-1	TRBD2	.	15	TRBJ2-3	CASSLGTRNADTQYF	TGCGCCAGCAGCTTGGGGACTAGAAACGCAGATACGCAGTATTTT
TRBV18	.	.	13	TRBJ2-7	CASSPRSSYEQYF	TGTGCCAGCTCACCACGGAGCTCCTACGAGCAGTACTTC